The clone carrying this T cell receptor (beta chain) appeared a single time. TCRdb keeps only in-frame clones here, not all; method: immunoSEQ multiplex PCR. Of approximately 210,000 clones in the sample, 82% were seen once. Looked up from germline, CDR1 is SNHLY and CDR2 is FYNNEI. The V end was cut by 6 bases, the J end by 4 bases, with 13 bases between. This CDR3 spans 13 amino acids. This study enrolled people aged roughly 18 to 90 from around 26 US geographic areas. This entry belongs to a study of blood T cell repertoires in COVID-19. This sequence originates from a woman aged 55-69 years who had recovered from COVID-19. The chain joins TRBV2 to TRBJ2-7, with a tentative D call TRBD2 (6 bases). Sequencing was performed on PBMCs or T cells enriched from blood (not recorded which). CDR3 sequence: CASRGGMVYEQYF. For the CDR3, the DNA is TGTGCCAGCAGAGGCGGGATGGTATACGAGCAGTACTTC. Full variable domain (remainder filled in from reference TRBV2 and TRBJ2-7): EPEVTQTPSHQVTQMGQEVILRCVPISNHLYFYWYRQILGQKVEFLVSFYNNEISEKSEIFDDQFSVERPDGSNFTLKIRSTKLEDSAMYFCASRGGMVYEQYFGPGTRLTVT.